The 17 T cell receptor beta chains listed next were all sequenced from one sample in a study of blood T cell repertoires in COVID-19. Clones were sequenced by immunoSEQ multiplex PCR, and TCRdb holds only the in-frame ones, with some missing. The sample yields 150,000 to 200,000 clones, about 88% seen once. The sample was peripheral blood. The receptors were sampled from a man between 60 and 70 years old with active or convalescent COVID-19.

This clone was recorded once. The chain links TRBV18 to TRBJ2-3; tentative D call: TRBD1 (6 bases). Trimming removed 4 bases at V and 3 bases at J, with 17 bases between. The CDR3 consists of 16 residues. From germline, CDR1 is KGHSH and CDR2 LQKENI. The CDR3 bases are TGTGCCAGCTCACGTCGAAGAGGGGGATTGACAGATACGCAGTATTTT. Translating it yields CASSRRRGGLTDTQYF.

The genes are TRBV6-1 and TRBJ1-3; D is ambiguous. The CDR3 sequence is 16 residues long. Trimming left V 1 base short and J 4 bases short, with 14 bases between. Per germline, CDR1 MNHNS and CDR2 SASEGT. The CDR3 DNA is TGTGCCAGCAGTGAAGTGAACAGACGAATAGGAAACACCATATATTTT. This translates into CASSEVNRRIGNTIYF.

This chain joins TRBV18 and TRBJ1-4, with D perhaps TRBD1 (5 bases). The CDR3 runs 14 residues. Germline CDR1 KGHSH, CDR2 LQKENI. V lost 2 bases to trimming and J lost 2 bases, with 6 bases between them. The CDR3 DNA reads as TGTGCCAGCTCACCAGGGGGGACTAATGAAAAACTGTTTTTT. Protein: CASSPGGTNEKLFF.

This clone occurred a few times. CDR3 coding DNA: TGTGCCAGCAGTATTTACAGGGGCCCGGAGGGCTACACCTTC. This sequence encodes CASSIYRGPEGYTF. The genes are TRBV28 and TRBJ1-2; 7 nucleotides match TRBD1. Losses at the gene ends were 5 bases for V and 8 bases for J; bases not matched to a gene: 11. CDR3 length equals 14 residues. Germline V lookup: CDR1 MDHEN, CDR2 SYDVKM.

The chain's CDR3 is CASSFNRENYGYTF. The CDR3 DNA follows: TGTGCCAGCAGTTTTAACAGGGAGAACTATGGCTACACCTTC. The chain combines TRBV27 with TRBJ1-2, with D perhaps TRBD1 (6 bases). Per the germline V gene, CDR1 is MNHEY and CDR2 is SMNVEV (reference sequence). There are 14 residues in the CDR3. The germline V and J ends were trimmed by 3 bases and 2 bases, with 10 bases remaining between them.

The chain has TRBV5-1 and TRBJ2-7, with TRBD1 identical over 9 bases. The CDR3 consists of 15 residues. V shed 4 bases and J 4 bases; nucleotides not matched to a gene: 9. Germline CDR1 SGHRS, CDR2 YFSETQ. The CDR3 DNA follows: TGCGCCAGCAGCGGGTGGGGGACAGGGACGTACGAGCAGTACTTC. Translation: CASSGWGTGTYEQYF.

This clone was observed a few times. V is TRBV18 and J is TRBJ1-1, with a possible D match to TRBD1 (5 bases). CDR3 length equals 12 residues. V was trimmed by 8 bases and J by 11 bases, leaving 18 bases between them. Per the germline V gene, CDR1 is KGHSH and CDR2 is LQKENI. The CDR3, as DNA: TGTGCCAGCACTGCGGACCAGGGAAGGGCTTTCTTT. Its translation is CASTADQGRAFF.

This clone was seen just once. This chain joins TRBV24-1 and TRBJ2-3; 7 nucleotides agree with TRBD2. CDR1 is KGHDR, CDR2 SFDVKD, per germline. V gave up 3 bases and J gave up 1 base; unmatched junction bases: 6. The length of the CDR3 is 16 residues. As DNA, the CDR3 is TGTGCCACCAGTGATCCCACGGCGGGAGGCACAGATACGCAGTATTTT. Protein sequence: CATSDPTAGGTDTQYF.

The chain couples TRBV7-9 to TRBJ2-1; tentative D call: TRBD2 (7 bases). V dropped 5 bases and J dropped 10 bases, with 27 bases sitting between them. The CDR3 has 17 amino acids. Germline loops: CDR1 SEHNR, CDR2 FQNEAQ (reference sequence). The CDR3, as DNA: TGTGCCAGCAGCCCGCATGGGGGGGGCGGGAGTCGAGGGGAGCAGTTCTTC. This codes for CASSPHGGGGSRGEQFF.

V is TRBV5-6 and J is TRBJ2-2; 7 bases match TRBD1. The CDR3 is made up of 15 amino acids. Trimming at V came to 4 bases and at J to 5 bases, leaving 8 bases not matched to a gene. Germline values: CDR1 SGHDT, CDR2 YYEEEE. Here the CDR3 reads CASSRRDRRTGELFF. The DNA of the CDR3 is TGTGCCAGCAGCCGACGGGACAGAAGGACCGGGGAGCTGTTTTTT.

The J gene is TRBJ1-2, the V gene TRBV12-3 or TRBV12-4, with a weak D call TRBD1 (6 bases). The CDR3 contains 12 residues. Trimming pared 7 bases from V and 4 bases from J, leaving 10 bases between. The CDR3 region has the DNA TGTGCCAGCAATACAGGGACCTATGGCTACACCTTC. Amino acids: CASNTGTYGYTF.

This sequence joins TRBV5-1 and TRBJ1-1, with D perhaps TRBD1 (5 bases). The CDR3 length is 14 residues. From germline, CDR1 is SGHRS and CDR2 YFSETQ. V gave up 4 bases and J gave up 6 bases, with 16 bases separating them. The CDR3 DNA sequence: TGCGCCAGCAGCCTCCAGGGCCGTGGGGCTGAAGCTTTCTTT. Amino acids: CASSLQGRGAEAFF.

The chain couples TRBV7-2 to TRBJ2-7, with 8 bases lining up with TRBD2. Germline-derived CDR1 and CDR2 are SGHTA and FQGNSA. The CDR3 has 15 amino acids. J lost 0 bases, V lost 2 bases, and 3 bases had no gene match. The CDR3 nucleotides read TGTGCCAGCAGCTTACTAGCGGGTAACTCCTACGAGCAGTACTTC. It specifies CASSLLAGNSYEQYF.

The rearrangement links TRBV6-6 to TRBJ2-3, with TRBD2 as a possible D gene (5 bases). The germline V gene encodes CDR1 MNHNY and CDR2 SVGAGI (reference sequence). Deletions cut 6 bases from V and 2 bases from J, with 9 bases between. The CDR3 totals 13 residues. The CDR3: CASREGTTDTQYF. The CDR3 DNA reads TGTGCCAGCAGAGAGGGAACCACAGATACGCAGTATTTT.

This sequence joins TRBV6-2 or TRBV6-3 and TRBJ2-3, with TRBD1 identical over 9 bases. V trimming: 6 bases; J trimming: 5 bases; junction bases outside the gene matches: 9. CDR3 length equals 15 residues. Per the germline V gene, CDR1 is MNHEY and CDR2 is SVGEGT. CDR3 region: CASSGIGTGLDTQYF. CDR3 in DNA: TGTGCCAGCAGCGGTATTGGGACAGGGTTAGATACGCAGTATTTT.

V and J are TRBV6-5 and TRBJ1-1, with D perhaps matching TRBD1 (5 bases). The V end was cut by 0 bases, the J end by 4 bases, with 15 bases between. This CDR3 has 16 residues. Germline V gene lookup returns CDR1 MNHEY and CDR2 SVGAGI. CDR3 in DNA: TGTGCCAGCAGTTACTCGGGCAGGGCGGCAGGCACTGAAGCTTTCTTT. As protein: CASSYSGRAAGTEAFF.

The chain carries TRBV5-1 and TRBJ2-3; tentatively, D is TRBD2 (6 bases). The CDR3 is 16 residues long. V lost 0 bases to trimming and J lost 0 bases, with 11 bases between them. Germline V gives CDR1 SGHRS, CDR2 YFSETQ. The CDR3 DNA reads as TGCGCCAGCAGCTTGGGTTCGGGGACTAGCACAGATACGCAGTATTTT. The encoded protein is CASSLGSGTSTDTQYF.